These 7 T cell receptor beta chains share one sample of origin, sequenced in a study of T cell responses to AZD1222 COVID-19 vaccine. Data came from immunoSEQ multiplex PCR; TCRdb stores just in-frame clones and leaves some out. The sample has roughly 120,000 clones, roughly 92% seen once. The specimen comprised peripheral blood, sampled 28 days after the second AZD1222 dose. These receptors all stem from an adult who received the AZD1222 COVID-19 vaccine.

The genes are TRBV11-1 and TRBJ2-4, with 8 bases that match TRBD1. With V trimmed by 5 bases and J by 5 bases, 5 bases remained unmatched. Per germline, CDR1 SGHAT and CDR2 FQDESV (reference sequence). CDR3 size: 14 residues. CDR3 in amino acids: CASSPRGPQNIQYF. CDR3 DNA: TGTGCCAGCAGCCCCAGGGGGCCTCAAAACATTCAGTACTTC.

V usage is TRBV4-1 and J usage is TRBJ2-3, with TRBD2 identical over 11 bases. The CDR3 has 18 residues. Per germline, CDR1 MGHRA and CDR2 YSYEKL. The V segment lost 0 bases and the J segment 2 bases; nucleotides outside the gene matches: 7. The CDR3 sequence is CASSQDWLAGGSTDTQYF. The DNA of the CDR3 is TGCGCCAGCAGCCAAGATTGGCTAGCGGGAGGTTCCACAGATACGCAGTATTTT.

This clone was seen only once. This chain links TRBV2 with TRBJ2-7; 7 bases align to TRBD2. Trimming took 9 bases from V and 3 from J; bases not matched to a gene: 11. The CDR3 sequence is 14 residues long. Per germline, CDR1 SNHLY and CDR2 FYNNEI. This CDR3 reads CASFSGSGDYEQYF. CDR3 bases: TGTGCCAGTTTTTCGGGAAGCGGGGACTACGAGCAGTACTTC. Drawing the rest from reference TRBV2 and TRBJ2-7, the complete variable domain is EPEVTQTPSHQVTQMGQEVILRCVPISNHLYFYWYRQILGQKVEFLVSFYNNEISEKSEIFDDQFSVERPDGSNFTLKIRSTKLEDSAMYFCASFSGSGDYEQYFGPGTRLTVT.

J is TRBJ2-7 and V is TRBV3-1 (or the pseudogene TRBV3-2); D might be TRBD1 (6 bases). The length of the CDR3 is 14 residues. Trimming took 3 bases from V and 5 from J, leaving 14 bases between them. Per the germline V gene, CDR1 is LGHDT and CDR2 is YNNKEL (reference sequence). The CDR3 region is CASSQQGTFDEQYF. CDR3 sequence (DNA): TGTGCCAGCAGCCAGCAGGGGACCTTCGACGAGCAGTACTTC.

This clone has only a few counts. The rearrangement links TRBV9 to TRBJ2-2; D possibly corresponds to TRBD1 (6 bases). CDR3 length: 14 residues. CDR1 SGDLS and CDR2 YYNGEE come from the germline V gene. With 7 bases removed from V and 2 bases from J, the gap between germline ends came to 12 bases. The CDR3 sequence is CASQDRINTGELFF. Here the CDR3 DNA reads TGTGCCAGCCAAGACAGGATCAACACCGGGGAGCTGTTTTTT. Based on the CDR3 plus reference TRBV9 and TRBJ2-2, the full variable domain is DSGVTQTPKHLITATGQRVTLRCSPRSGDLSVYWYQQSLDQGLQFLIQYYNGEERAKGNILERFSAQQFPDLHSELNLSSLELGDSALYFCASQDRINTGELFFGEGSRLTVL.

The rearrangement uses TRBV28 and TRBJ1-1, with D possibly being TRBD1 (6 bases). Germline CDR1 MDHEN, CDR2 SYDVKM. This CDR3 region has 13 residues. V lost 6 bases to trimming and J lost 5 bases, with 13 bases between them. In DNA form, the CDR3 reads TGTGCCAGCAGGCTAGAAGGGGGGACTGAAGCTTTCTTT. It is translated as CASRLEGGTEAFF.

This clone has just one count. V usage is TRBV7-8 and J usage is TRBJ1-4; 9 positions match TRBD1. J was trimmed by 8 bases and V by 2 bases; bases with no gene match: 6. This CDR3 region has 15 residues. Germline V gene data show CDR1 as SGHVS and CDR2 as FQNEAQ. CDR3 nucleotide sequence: TGTGCCAGCAGCTTAAACTCCGGGACAGGGGAAAAACTGTTTTTT. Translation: CASSLNSGTGEKLFF.